A selection of T cell receptor beta chains follows, all from one sample in a study of cytomegalovirus exposure and HLA in healthy donors. TCRdb's copy holds only in-frame clones and misses some; the assay was immunoSEQ multiplex PCR. The repertoire has roughly 160,000 clones, about 80% of them found once; the top ten carry 1.3%. Source material: PBMCs. These TCRs come from a woman aged 45-59 years in good health and CMV-seronegative. Each CDR3 is given with its conserved first and last residue. Each record gives: D gene, V gene, J gene, clone size, CDR3 protein, CDR3 DNA. A D gene is named only where the DNA matches it firmly. The size field is filled for only some rows; it gives once, few, many or a size class.

d_gene: TRBD1; v_gene: TRBV5-1; j_gene: TRBJ2-5; abundance: .; CDR3aa: CASSALTGGEETQYF; CDR3nt: TGCGCCAGCAGCGCGCTTACAGGGGGCGAAGAGACCCAGTACTTC
d_gene: TRBD1; v_gene: TRBV15; j_gene: TRBJ1-4; abundance: .; CDR3aa: CATSRDSGTGGEKLFF; CDR3nt: TGTGCCACCAGCAGAGATTCCGGGACAGGGGGCGAAAAACTGTTTTTT
d_gene: TRBD1; v_gene: TRBV19; j_gene: TRBJ1-2; abundance: .; CDR3aa: CASSIDHHGQGNYGYTF; CDR3nt: TGTGCCAGTAGTATCGACCACCACGGACAGGGTAACTATGGCTACACCTTC
d_gene: .; v_gene: TRBV29-1; j_gene: TRBJ1-2; abundance: .; CDR3aa: CSAKYGQEYGYTF; CDR3nt: TGCAGCGCAAAATACGGACAAGAGTATGGCTACACCTTC
d_gene: .; v_gene: TRBV9; j_gene: TRBJ2-2; abundance: few; CDR3aa: CASSGPGGPPTGELFF; CDR3nt: TGTGCCAGCAGCGGCCCCGGGGGACCTCCAACCGGGGAGCTGTTTTTT
d_gene: .; v_gene: TRBV30; j_gene: TRBJ2-5; abundance: .; CDR3aa: CAWSSTGEETQYF; CDR3nt: TGTGCCTGGAGCTCGACGGGAGAAGAGACCCAGTACTTC
d_gene: TRBD1; v_gene: TRBV19; j_gene: TRBJ1-1; abundance: .; CDR3aa: CASSLADRDTEAFF; CDR3nt: TGTGCCAGTAGTCTCGCTGACAGGGACACTGAAGCTTTCTTT
d_gene: .; v_gene: TRBV4-1; j_gene: TRBJ1-1; abundance: .; CDR3aa: CASSQVGGNTEAFF; CDR3nt: TGCGCCAGCAGCCAAGTCGGAGGGAACACTGAAGCTTTCTTT
d_gene: TRBD1; v_gene: TRBV11-2; j_gene: TRBJ1-2; abundance: .; CDR3aa: CASSLEDRPLGDYGYTF; CDR3nt: TGTGCCAGCAGCTTAGAGGACAGGCCCTTGGGGGACTATGGCTACACCTTC
d_gene: TRBD1; v_gene: TRBV5-5; j_gene: TRBJ2-7; abundance: .; CDR3aa: CASSLGQGPIYEQYF; CDR3nt: TGTGCCAGCAGCTTGGGACAGGGGCCCATTTACGAGCAGTACTTC
d_gene: TRBD2; v_gene: TRBV27; j_gene: TRBJ2-1; abundance: .; CDR3aa: CASSFPWGQRDSNEQFF; CDR3nt: TGTGCCAGCAGTTTCCCCTGGGGCCAGCGGGATAGCAATGAGCAGTTCTTC
d_gene: TRBD1; v_gene: TRBV7-6; j_gene: TRBJ2-7; abundance: .; CDR3aa: CASSSSGTGQYEQYF; CDR3nt: TGTGCCAGCAGCTCCTCCGGGACAGGGCAATACGAGCAGTACTTC
d_gene: TRBD1; v_gene: TRBV10-3; j_gene: TRBJ2-1; abundance: few; CDR3aa: CAISESSGGNEQFF; CDR3nt: TGTGCCATCAGTGAGTCGTCAGGGGGCAATGAGCAGTTCTTC
d_gene: TRBD1; v_gene: TRBV27; j_gene: TRBJ1-2; abundance: .; CDR3aa: CASSPYANRGYGYTF; CDR3nt: TGTGCCAGCAGCCCATACGCCAACAGGGGCTATGGCTACACCTTC
d_gene: .; v_gene: TRBV27; j_gene: TRBJ2-1; abundance: .; CDR3aa: CASSWGDSYNEQFF; CDR3nt: TGTGCCAGCAGTTGGGGGGATTCCTACAATGAGCAGTTCTTC
d_gene: .; v_gene: TRBV7-2; j_gene: TRBJ2-3; abundance: .; CDR3aa: CASSSQPGETDTQYF; CDR3nt: TGTGCCAGCAGCTCTCAGCCGGGAGAGACAGATACGCAGTATTTT
d_gene: TRBD1; v_gene: TRBV29-1; j_gene: TRBJ2-7; abundance: .; CDR3aa: CSVERGTGSYEQYF; CDR3nt: TGCAGCGTTGAGAGGGGGACAGGGTCCTACGAGCAGTACTTC
d_gene: .; v_gene: TRBV7-2; j_gene: TRBJ1-1; abundance: .; CDR3aa: CASSSNAGVDTEAFF; CDR3nt: TGTGCCAGCAGCTCCAACGCAGGGGTAGACACTGAAGCTTTCTTT
d_gene: .; v_gene: TRBV7-2; j_gene: TRBJ2-1; abundance: .; CDR3aa: CASSPLGYNEQFF; CDR3nt: TGTGCCAGCAGCCCGCTAGGTTACAATGAGCAGTTCTTC
d_gene: .; v_gene: TRBV27; j_gene: TRBJ2-2; abundance: .; CDR3aa: CASSTYLGRDTGELFF; CDR3nt: TGTGCCAGCAGTACCTACCTGGGCAGGGACACCGGGGAGCTGTTTTTT
d_gene: .; v_gene: TRBV6-1; j_gene: TRBJ1-5; abundance: .; CDR3aa: CASRAGVLNQPQHF; CDR3nt: TGTGCCAGCAGGGCAGGGGTCCTCAATCAGCCCCAGCATTTT
d_gene: TRBD2; v_gene: TRBV9; j_gene: TRBJ2-7; abundance: .; CDR3aa: CASSVGLTYEQYF; CDR3nt: TGTGCCAGCAGCGTGGGACTAACATACGAGCAGTACTTC
d_gene: TRBD2; v_gene: TRBV6-4; j_gene: TRBJ2-3; abundance: .; CDR3aa: CASSTSGSTDTQYF; CDR3nt: TGTGCCAGCAGCACTAGCGGATCCACAGATACGCAGTATTTT
d_gene: TRBD2; v_gene: TRBV27; j_gene: TRBJ2-5; abundance: .; CDR3aa: CASSLSRGGLETQYF; CDR3nt: TGTGCCAGCAGTTTATCGCGGGGGGGCTTAGAGACCCAGTACTTC
d_gene: .; v_gene: TRBV20-1; j_gene: TRBJ2-2; abundance: .; CDR3aa: CSASWGPELFF; CDR3nt: TGCAGTGCTAGTTGGGGCCCGGAGCTGTTTTTT
d_gene: .; v_gene: TRBV28; j_gene: TRBJ1-4; abundance: .; CDR3aa: CASVFRAGNEKLFF; CDR3nt: TGTGCCAGCGTTTTTAGGGCGGGTAATGAAAAACTGTTTTTT
d_gene: TRBD1; v_gene: TRBV7-9; j_gene: TRBJ1-2; abundance: .; CDR3aa: CASSLAGTGGGGYGYTF; CDR3nt: TGTGCCAGCAGCTTAGCAGGGACAGGGGGCGGAGGGTATGGCTACACCTTC
d_gene: .; v_gene: TRBV27; j_gene: TRBJ1-6; abundance: .; CDR3aa: CASSLGAGISPLHF; CDR3nt: TGTGCCAGCAGTTTAGGAGCAGGGATTTCACCCCTCCACTTT
d_gene: TRBD1; v_gene: TRBV6-5; j_gene: TRBJ1-2; abundance: .; CDR3aa: CASTPQGARGYGYTF; CDR3nt: TGTGCCAGCACCCCACAGGGGGCGCGAGGCTATGGCTACACCTTC
d_gene: TRBD1; v_gene: TRBV5-8; j_gene: TRBJ2-5; abundance: .; CDR3aa: CASSLSSTTGVEVETQYF; CDR3nt: TGTGCCAGCAGCTTGTCCAGTACGACAGGGGTGGAGGTAGAGACCCAGTACTTC
d_gene: .; v_gene: TRBV28; j_gene: TRBJ1-5; abundance: .; CDR3aa: CASTPLDILNQPQHF; CDR3nt: TGTGCCAGCACCCCTTTGGACATTCTCAATCAGCCCCAGCATTTT
d_gene: TRBD1; v_gene: TRBV5-1; j_gene: TRBJ2-7; abundance: .; CDR3aa: CASSRTGSSYEQYF; CDR3nt: TGCGCCAGCAGCAGGACAGGGAGCTCCTACGAGCAGTACTTC